The 2 T cell receptor beta chains in this list originate from one sample, sequenced in a study of cytomegalovirus exposure and HLA in healthy donors. With 60 Vbeta and 13 Jbeta primers, the PCR was carried out. Profiling relied on immunoSEQ multiplex PCR, and the TCRdb table lists in-frame clones only, not all of them. The sample records 270,000 or so clones, around nine tenths being singletons. Material: PBMCs. The receptors were gathered from a girl aged 2 to 9 in good health and CMV-seronegative.

This clone came up once. One end of the junction fails to match germline, which may point to a read error. This same CDR3 is encoded by further DNA sequences in the sample. The genes are TRBV5-1 and TRBJ1-1, with D possibly TRBD1 on 5 matching bases. CDR3 length: 13 amino acids. Germline V CDR1 and CDR2: SGHRS, YFSETQ. This chain's CDR3 is CASSLGGGGEAFF. The CDR3, as DNA: TGTGCCAGCAGCTTGGGTGGGGGGGGTGAAGCTTTCTTT.

The V and J genes are TRBV19 and TRBJ1-5, with D possibly being TRBD1 (5 bases). The CDR3 is 15 amino acids. Germline V gene sequence: CDR1 LNHDA, CDR2 SQIVND (reference sequence). V gave up 6 bases and J gave up 0 bases, with 12 bases separating them. CDR3 DNA: TGTGCCAGTAGCACGACAGTGTATAGCAATCAGCCCCAGCATTTT. Protein product: CASSTTVYSNQPQHF.